Each of the 25 T cell receptor beta chains below was sequenced from the same sample in a study of OX40 agonist ivuxolimab in advanced cancers. Using immunoSEQ multiplex PCR, the repertoire was profiled, and TCRdb retains in-frame clones only, with some absent. This sample has 50,000 to 65,000 clones, with approximately 90% found just once. The material was CD4+ or CD8+ T cells sorted from blood, obtained in a trial of the OX40 agonist ivuxolimab. Receptor source: an adult with an advanced solid tumor such as melanoma, head and neck, liver or kidney cancer.

This clone was seen once. The rearrangement links TRBV4-2 to TRBJ1-1; the D is unclear. Germline V gene data show CDR1 as LGHNA and CDR2 as YNFKEQ. The CDR3 consists of 13 residues. Trimming pared 4 bases from V and 8 bases from J, leaving 14 bases between. CDR3 loop: CASSPMRTSEAFF. Written as DNA, the CDR3 is TGTGCCAGCAGCCCGATGAGGACGTCGGAAGCTTTCTTT.

The chain recombines TRBV5-8 with TRBJ2-1, with 9 nucleotides matching TRBD2. The V gene end was trimmed by 3 bases and the J gene end by 9 bases; junction bases not matched to a gene: 16. The CDR3 extends over 17 amino acids. CDR1 and CDR2 from the germline V gene are SGHTS and YDEGEE. CDR3 sequence (DNA): TGTGCCAGCAGCTGGGGTAGCGGGAGCCCCGCTTTGGGTGAGCAGTTCTTC. This encodes CASSWGSGSPALGEQFF.

The chain carries TRBV9 and TRBJ1-4; D gene unclear. This CDR3 has 14 amino acids. Germline V lookup: CDR1 SGDLS, CDR2 YYNGEE. The V end lost 2 bases, the J end lost 7 bases, and 12 bases lay between the germline ends. CDR3 sequence: CASSVGSRAEKLFF. CDR3 DNA sequence: TGTGCCAGCAGCGTCGGGTCCCGAGCTGAAAAACTGTTTTTT.

This clone was detected only a few times. The rearrangement joins TRBV15 to TRBJ1-1, with D tentatively TRBD1 (6 bases). The V end lost 0 bases, the J end lost 9 bases, and 14 bases lay between the germline ends. CDR1 and CDR2 from the germline V gene are LNHNV and YYDKDF (reference sequence). This CDR3 spans 14 amino acids. For the CDR3, the DNA is TGTGCCACCAGCAGAGATCGTAGCAGGGGTAAAGCTTTCTTT. It is translated as CATSRDRSRGKAFF.

The V call is TRBV11-2, the J call TRBJ2-7, with D possibly TRBD2 on 5 matching bases. The germline V gene encodes CDR1 SGHAT and CDR2 FQNNGV. The CDR3 spans 13 residues. Trimming took off 2 bases at V and 7 bases at J, with 12 bases between the two ends. This chain's CDR3 is CASSLNGEGEQYF. DNA for the CDR3: TGTGCCAGCAGCTTAAACGGGGAAGGAGAGCAGTACTTC.

The CDR3 sequence is CASSPWTSGPYNEQFF. CDR3 sequence (DNA): TGTGCCAGCAGCCCTTGGACTAGCGGACCCTACAATGAGCAGTTCTTC. J is TRBJ2-1 and V is TRBV7-9; 10 bases are a match to TRBD2. CDR1 is SEHNR and CDR2 is FQNEAQ in the germline V gene (reference sequence). J lost 2 bases, V lost 5 bases, and 6 bases had no gene match. The CDR3 loop spans 16 amino acids.

This sequence joins TRBV5-6 and TRBJ1-2; D remains ambiguous. There are 14 residues in the CDR3. Per the germline V gene, CDR1 is SGHDT and CDR2 is YYEEEE. Trimming shortened V by 0 bases and J by 0 bases, and 6 bases separated the two germline ends. The CDR3 DNA follows: TGTGCCAGCAGCTTGGTTCTCACTAACTATGGCTACACCTTC. Protein: CASSLVLTNYGYTF.

The chain employs TRBV7-9 and TRBJ1-4; no clear D. Germline CDR1 reads SEHNR; CDR2 reads FQNEAQ (reference sequence). This CDR3 contains 15 residues. V dropped 5 bases and J dropped 3 bases, with 13 bases sitting between them. DNA for the CDR3: TGTGCCAGCAGCGTAGGCCCAGCCGCTAATGAAAAACTGTTTTTT. Amino acid sequence: CASSVGPAANEKLFF.

J is TRBJ1-2 and V is TRBV6-6, with D perhaps matching TRBD1 (6 bases). V lost 10 bases to trimming and J lost 7 bases, with 19 bases between them. This CDR3 region has 13 residues. The germline V gene encodes CDR1 MNHNY and CDR2 SVGAGI (reference sequence). The CDR3 here is CATLDTGLGGYTF. The CDR3, as DNA: TGTGCCACCTTAGATACAGGGTTAGGTGGCTACACCTTC.

The chain recombines TRBV9 with TRBJ2-5; 11 bases match TRBD2. Trimming at V came to 4 bases and at J to 5 bases, leaving 7 bases not matched to a gene. Germline CDR1 reads SGDLS; CDR2 reads YYNGEE. The CDR3 contains 15 residues. CDR3 in amino acids: CASSSAASGRETQYF. The CDR3 DNA follows: TGTGCCAGCAGCTCGGCGGCTAGCGGGAGGGAGACCCAGTACTTC.

The rearrangement links TRBV9 to TRBJ2-1; TRBD1 matches at 8 bases. The trim removed 4 bases at V and 5 bases at J, leaving 8 bases unmatched. This CDR3 has 15 amino acids. The V gene's germline CDR1 is SGDLS and CDR2 YYNGEE. Written as DNA, the CDR3 is TGTGCCAGCAGCCCCCGGCAGGGGGCCCACAATGAGCAGTTCTTC. It is translated as CASSPRQGAHNEQFF.

The chain uses TRBV7-2 and TRBJ2-5; maybe TRBD1 (6 bases). The germline CDR1 and CDR2 sequences are SGHTA and FQGNSA. With 5 bases removed from V and 1 base from J, the gap between germline ends came to 11 bases. CDR3 length: 14 residues. Written as DNA, the CDR3 is TGTGCCAGCAGCCGAGGGGGTCTCCAAGAGACCCAGTACTTC. This codes for CASSRGGLQETQYF.

The chain has TRBV6-6 and TRBJ2-1; D not resolved. Germline V CDR1 and CDR2: MNHNY, SVGAGI (reference sequence). Trimming removed 6 bases from V and 8 bases from J, with 11 bases in between. There are 12 residues in the CDR3. CDR3 sequence: CASSPTGDEQFF. In nucleotides, the CDR3 is TGTGCCAGCAGCCCGACTGGGGATGAGCAGTTCTTC.

The chain carries TRBV10-3 and TRBJ2-7; weak D call: TRBD2 (5 bases). V was shortened by 5 bases and J by 3 bases, with 14 bases between the two germline ends. The germline gives CDR1 ENHRY, CDR2 SYGVKD. This CDR3 region has 14 residues. The chain's CDR3 is CAISPGRGIYEQYF. The CDR3 coding sequence is TGTGCCATCAGTCCCGGACGGGGAATCTACGAGCAGTACTTC.

J is TRBJ2-7 and V is TRBV11-3, with TRBD1 identical over 10 bases. Looked up from germline, CDR1 is SGHNT and CDR2 is YENEEA. The CDR3 spans 16 residues. The J segment lost 3 bases and the V segment lost 1 base, leaving 6 bases of the junction unmatched. The CDR3 DNA sequence: TGTGCCAGCAGCTTAGGCCCCGGGACAGGGGACTACGAGCAGTACTTC. Its protein product is CASSLGPGTGDYEQYF.

The chain is built from TRBV29-1 and TRBJ2-7; 7 bases map to TRBD1. Losses at the gene ends were 5 bases for V and 4 bases for J; bases not matched to a gene: 5. The CDR3 is made up of 12 amino acids. Germline loops: CDR1 SQVTM, CDR2 ANQGSEA. CDR3 region: CSVYRDSYEQYF. The CDR3 region has the DNA TGCAGCGTTTACCGGGACAGTTACGAGCAGTACTTC.

This clone was recorded once. The chain joins TRBV19 to TRBJ2-3; D may be TRBD1 (5 bases). In germline, CDR1 is LNHDA, CDR2 SQIVND (reference sequence). V lost 6 bases to trimming and J lost 0 bases, with 10 bases between them. The length of the CDR3 is 14 residues. The CDR3 region has the DNA TGTGCCAGTAGACGTCAGGGTAGCACAGATACGCAGTATTTT. The encoded protein is CASRRQGSTDTQYF. Together with reference TRBV19 and TRBJ2-3, the CDR3 gives the full variable domain: DGGITQSPKYLFRKEGQNVTLSCEQNLNHDAMYWYRQDPGQGLRLIYYSQIVNDFQKGDIAEGYSVSREKKESFPLTVTSAQKNPTAFYLCASRRQGSTDTQYFGPGTRLTVL.

The chain recombines TRBV4-1 with TRBJ1-4, with D tentatively TRBD1 (5 bases). The V end lost 5 bases, the J end lost 6 bases, and 16 bases lay between the germline ends. The CDR3 loop spans 15 amino acids. Looked up from germline, CDR1 is MGHRA and CDR2 is YSYEKL. CDR3 residues: CASSTSGKRDEKLFF. The CDR3 region has the DNA TGCGCCAGCAGCACATCAGGGAAGAGGGATGAAAAACTGTTTTTT.

The chain has TRBV2 and TRBJ1-5; 8 bases are shared with TRBD1. The germline CDR1 and CDR2 sequences are SNHLY and FYNNEI. The CDR3 extends over 15 amino acids. V gave up 6 bases and J gave up 5 bases; unmatched junction bases: 9. The CDR3 nucleotides read TGTGCCAGCAGACCAGACAGGGGATTCGATCAGCCCCAGCATTTT. This gives the protein CASRPDRGFDQPQHF.

The chain joins TRBV2 to TRBJ2-7; D tentatively reads TRBD1 or TRBD2 (5 bases each). The CDR3 spans 15 residues. Germline CDR1 reads SNHLY; CDR2 reads FYNNEI. Between the trimmed V and J ends, which lost 6 bases and 5 bases, there was a span of 20 bases. CDR3 protein: CASSGSGSGTHEQYF. DNA for the CDR3: TGTGCCAGCAGCGGCTCAGGTTCTGGGACCCACGAGCAGTACTTC. Complete variable domain (other parts from reference TRBV2 and TRBJ2-7): EPEVTQTPSHQVTQMGQEVILRCVPISNHLYFYWYRQILGQKVEFLVSFYNNEISEKSEIFDDQFSVERPDGSNFTLKIRSTKLEDSAMYFCASSGSGSGTHEQYFGPGTRLTVT.

This clone was picked up one time. This sequence joins TRBV7-2 and TRBJ2-5; 10 nucleotides match TRBD2. The germline V gene has CDR1 SGHTA and CDR2 FQGNSA. The CDR3 consists of 15 residues. Trimming cost V 5 bases and J 2 bases; bases outside gene matches: 5. The CDR3 nucleotides are TGTGCCAGCAGCCCCGGACTAGCGGCTCAAGAGACCCAGTACTTC. Protein: CASSPGLAAQETQYF.

The V call is TRBV30, the J call TRBJ1-1; D may be TRBD1 (6 bases). Germline V gene data show CDR1 as GTSNPN and CDR2 as SVGIG (reference sequence). The CDR3 totals 12 residues. Deletions cut 5 bases from V and 0 bases from J, with 7 bases between. The CDR3 spells CAWEGVNTEAFF. The CDR3 DNA reads as TGTGCCTGGGAGGGGGTGAACACTGAAGCTTTCTTT.

The chain links TRBV29-1 to TRBJ2-5; no clear D gene. V shed 5 bases and J shed 4 bases, with 11 bases lying between them. The length of the CDR3 is 12 residues. The germline gives CDR1 SQVTM, CDR2 ANQGSEA. The DNA for the CDR3 is TGCAGCGTTTTCCAAGCAGGAGAGACCCAGTACTTC. It translates to CSVFQAGETQYF.

This clone was seen more than once but under ten times. V usage is TRBV29-1 and J usage is TRBJ2-1; D remains ambiguous. CDR3 size: 10 residues. CDR1 is SQVTM and CDR2 is ANQGSEA in the germline V gene. The DNA of the CDR3 is TGCACCAGACCACCCCGTGAGCAGTTCTTC. Protein sequence: CTRPPREQFF.

CDR3 protein: CASSLTGTVNTGELFF. The CDR3 bases are TGCGCCAGCAGCCTCACTGGGACGGTGAACACCGGGGAGCTGTTTTTT. The V and J genes are TRBV5-1 and TRBJ2-2; D is possibly TRBD1 or TRBD2 (5 bases each). This CDR3 region has 16 residues. Trimming pared 4 bases from V and 1 base from J, leaving 14 bases between. CDR1 is SGHRS and CDR2 is YFSETQ in the germline V gene.